This T cell receptor (beta chain) emerged from a study of early T cells in non-severe SARS-CoV-2 infection. TCRdb fed the 5' RACE reads into MiXCR, producing one record per CDR3 protein. This table has about 73,000 distinct CDR3 sequences, around 13% appearing once. V was pared by 6 bases and J by 5 bases, with 4 bases of the junction left unmatched. Looked up from germline, CDR1 is MRHNA and CDR2 is SNTAGT. CDR3 size: 14 residues. The source of this sequence is an adult who was a healthcare worker with PCR-confirmed SARS-CoV-2 infection or an uninfected control (not recorded which). The sample consisted of whole blood. The chain carries TRBV6-4 and TRBJ2-2; 9 nucleotides agree with TRBD1. The CDR3 protein is CASRQGAGTGELFF. Written as DNA, the CDR3 is TGTGCCAGCAGACAGGGGGCTGGGACCGGGGAGCTGTTTTTT.